This TCR beta chain was sequenced during a study of shared clonotypes between healthy human individuals. Overall study: The study enrolled two women and a few men aged 18 to 49.

It was CD45RO-negative cells, positively selected for CCR7, that made up naive CD8 cells, with terminally differentiated effector memory CD45RA+ cells excluded. The assay was carried out at the deep level. Using 200 ng DNA, approximately 30,000 T cell genomes, the sorted-subset replicate PCRs were run. Produced via immunoSEQ multiplex PCR; TCRdb's table is partial and in-frame only. The profile covers some 630,000 clones, with around 96% appearing a single time and 0.11% taken by the ten largest. The study, taken as a whole, reports: Naive CD4 clonotypes were shared across a handful of donors at around 5.4%.

Points on this clone: The antigen is undetermined.

V was clipped by 1 base and J by 1 base; unmatched bases: 4. The CDR3 is 15 amino acids. Germline V gene lookup returns CDR1 MNHNY and CDR2 SVGAGI (reference sequence). This clonotype originated in a woman aged 25 to 45 in good health. V and J are TRBV6-6 and TRBJ2-7, with TRBD1 identical over 7 bases. Specimen: naive CD8+ T cells sorted from blood. CDR3: CASSYLGTASYEQYF. DNA of the CDR3: TGTGCCAGCAGTTACTTAGGGACAGCGTCCTACGAGCAGTACTTC.